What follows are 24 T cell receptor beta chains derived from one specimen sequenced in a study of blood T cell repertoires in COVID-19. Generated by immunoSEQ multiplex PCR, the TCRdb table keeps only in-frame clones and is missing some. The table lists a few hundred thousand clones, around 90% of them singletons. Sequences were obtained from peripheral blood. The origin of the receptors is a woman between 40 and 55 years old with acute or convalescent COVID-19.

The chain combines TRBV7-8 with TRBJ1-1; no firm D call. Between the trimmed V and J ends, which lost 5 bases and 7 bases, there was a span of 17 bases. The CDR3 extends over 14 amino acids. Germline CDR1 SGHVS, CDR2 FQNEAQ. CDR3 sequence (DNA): TGTGCCAGCAGCCTGACACGGGGAATTGGTGAAGCTTTCTTT. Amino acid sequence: CASSLTRGIGEAFF.

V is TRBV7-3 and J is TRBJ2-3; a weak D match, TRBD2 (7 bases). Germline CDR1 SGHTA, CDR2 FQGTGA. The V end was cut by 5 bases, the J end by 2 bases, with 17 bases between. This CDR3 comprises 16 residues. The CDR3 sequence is CASSKRGAGNTDTQYF. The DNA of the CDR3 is TGTGCCAGCAGCAAACGGGGGGCCGGAAACACAGATACGCAGTATTTT. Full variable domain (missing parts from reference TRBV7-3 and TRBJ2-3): GAGVSQTPSNKVTEKGKYVELRCDPISGHTALYWYRQSLGQGPEFLIYFQGTGAADDSGLPNDRFFAVRPEGSVSTLKIQRTERGDSAVYLCASSKRGAGNTDTQYFGPGTRLTVL.

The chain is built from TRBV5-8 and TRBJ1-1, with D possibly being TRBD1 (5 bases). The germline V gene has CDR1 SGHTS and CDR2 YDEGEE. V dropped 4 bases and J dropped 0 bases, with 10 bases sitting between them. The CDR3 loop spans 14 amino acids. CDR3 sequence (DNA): TGTGCCAGCAGCCCGGGACTTATGAACACTGAAGCTTTCTTT. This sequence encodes CASSPGLMNTEAFF.

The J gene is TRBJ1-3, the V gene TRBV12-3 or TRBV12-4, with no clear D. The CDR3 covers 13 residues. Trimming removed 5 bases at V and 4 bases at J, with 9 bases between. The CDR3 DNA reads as TGTGCCAGCAGTCACTCGGAGGGAAACACCATATATTTT. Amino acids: CASSHSEGNTIYF.

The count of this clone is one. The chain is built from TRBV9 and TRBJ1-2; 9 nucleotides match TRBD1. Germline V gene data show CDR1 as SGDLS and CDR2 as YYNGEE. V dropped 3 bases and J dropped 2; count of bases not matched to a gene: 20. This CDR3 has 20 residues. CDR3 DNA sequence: TGTGCCAGCAGCGGTGTGATCAGGGGACAGGGAGGATACTTAAACTATGGCTACACCTTC. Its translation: CASSGVIRGQGGYLNYGYTF.

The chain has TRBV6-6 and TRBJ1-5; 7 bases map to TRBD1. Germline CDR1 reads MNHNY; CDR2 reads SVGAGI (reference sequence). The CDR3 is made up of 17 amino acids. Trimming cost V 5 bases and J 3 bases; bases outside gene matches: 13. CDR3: CASSPTPATGLNQPQHF. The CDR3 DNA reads TGTGCCAGCAGTCCAACCCCCGCGACAGGGCTCAATCAGCCCCAGCATTTT.

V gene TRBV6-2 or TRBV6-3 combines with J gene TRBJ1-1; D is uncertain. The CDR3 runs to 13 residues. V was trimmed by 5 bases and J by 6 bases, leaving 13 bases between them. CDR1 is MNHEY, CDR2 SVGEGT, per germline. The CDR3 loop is CASSRRGDSEAFF. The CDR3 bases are TGTGCCAGCAGTAGGAGAGGTGATTCTGAAGCTTTCTTT.

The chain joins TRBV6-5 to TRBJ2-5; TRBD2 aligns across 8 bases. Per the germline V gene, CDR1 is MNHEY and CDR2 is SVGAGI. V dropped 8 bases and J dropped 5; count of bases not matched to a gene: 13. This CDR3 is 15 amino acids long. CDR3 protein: CASGTVAGRQETQYF. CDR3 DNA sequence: TGTGCCAGCGGAACGGTAGCGGGGCGCCAGGAGACCCAGTACTTC.

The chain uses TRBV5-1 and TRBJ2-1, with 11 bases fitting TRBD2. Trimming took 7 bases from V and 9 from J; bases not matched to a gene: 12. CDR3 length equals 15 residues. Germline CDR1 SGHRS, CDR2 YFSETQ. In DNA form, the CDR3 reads TGCGCCAGCTCTCATCTTAGCGGGGGGGAAAGTGAGCAGTTCTTC. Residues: CASSHLSGGESEQFF.

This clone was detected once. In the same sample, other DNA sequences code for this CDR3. In DNA form, the CDR3 reads TGTGCCAGCAGCCAGAGGGACAGGGTTTTTGGCTACACCTTC. Its translation: CASSQRDRVFGYTF. V gene TRBV3-1 (or the pseudogene TRBV3-2) combines with J gene TRBJ1-2; 9 bases line up with TRBD1. CDR1 and CDR2 (germline): LGHDT, YNNKEL (reference sequence). Trimming cost V 3 bases and J 7 bases; bases outside gene matches: 6. This CDR3 has 14 residues.

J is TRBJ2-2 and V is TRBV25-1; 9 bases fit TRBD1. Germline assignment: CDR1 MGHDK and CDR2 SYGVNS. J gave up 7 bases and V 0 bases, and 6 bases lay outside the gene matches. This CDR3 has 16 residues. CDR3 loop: CASSEYGTGYGGELFF. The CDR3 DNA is TGTGCCAGCAGTGAATATGGGACAGGGTATGGCGGGGAGCTGTTTTTT.

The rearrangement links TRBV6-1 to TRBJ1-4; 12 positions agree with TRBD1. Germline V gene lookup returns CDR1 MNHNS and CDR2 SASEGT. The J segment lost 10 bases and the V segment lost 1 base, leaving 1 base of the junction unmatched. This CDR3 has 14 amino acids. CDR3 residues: CASSEEGQGAKLFF. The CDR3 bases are TGTGCCAGCAGTGAAGAGGGACAGGGGGCAAAACTGTTTTTT.

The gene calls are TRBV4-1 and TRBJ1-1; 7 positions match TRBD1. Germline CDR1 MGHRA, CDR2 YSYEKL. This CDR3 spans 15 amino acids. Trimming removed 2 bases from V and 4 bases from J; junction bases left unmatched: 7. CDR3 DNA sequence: TGCGCCAGCAGCCAAACCCCTAGACAGGGCACTGAAGCTTTCTTT. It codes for CASSQTPRQGTEAFF.

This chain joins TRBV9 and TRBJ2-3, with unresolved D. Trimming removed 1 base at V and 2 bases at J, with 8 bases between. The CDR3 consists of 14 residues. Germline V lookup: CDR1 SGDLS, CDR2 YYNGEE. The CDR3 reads CASSVRGTTDTQYF. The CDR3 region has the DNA TGTGCCAGCAGCGTACGCGGAACCACAGATACGCAGTATTTT.

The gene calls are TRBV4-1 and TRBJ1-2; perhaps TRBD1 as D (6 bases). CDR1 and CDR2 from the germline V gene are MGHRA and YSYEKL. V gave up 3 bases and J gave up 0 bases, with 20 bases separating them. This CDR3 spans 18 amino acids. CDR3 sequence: CASSQDDRPTMTNYGYTF. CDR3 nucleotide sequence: TGCGCCAGCAGCCAGGACGACAGGCCCACTATGACTAACTATGGCTACACCTTC.

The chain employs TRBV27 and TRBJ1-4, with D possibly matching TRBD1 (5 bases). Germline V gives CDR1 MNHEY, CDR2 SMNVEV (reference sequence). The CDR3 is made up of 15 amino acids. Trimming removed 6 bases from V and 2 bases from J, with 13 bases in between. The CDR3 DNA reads TGTGCCAGCAGCCCTCAGGGTGGGACTAATGAAAAACTGTTTTTT. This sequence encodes CASSPQGGTNEKLFF.

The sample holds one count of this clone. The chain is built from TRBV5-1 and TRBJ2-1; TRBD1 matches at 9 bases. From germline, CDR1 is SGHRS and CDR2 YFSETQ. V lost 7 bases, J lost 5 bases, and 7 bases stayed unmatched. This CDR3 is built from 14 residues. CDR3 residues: CASGHRGLNNEQFF. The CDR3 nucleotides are TGCGCCAGCGGCCACAGGGGGCTTAACAATGAGCAGTTCTTC.

Written as DNA, the CDR3 is TGTGCCAGCAGCCCCCCGGGACAGGAGATCTATGGCTACACCTTC. The encoded protein is CASSPPGQEIYGYTF. V usage is TRBV5-5 and J usage is TRBJ1-2, with 8 nucleotides matching TRBD1. V was pared by 4 bases and J by 4 bases, with 9 bases of the junction left unmatched. CDR1 and CDR2 (germline): SGHKS, YYEKEE (reference sequence). CDR3 length equals 15 residues.

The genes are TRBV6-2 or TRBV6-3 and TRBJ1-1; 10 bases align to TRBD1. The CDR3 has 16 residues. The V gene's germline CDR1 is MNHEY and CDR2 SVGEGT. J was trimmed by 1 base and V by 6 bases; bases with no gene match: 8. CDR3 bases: TGTGCCAGCAGACCTGACAGGGGGCCGGGGAACACTGAAGCTTTCTTT. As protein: CASRPDRGPGNTEAFF.

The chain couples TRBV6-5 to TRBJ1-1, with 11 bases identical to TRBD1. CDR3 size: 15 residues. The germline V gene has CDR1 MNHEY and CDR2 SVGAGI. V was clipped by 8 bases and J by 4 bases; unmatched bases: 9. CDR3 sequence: CASALKGTGGTEAFF. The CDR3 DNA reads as TGTGCCAGCGCCCTAAAAGGGACAGGGGGCACTGAAGCTTTCTTT.

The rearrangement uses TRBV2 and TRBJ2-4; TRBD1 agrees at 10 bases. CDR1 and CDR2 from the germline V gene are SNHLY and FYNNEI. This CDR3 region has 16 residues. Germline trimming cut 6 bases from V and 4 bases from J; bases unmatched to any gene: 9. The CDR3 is CASRERPGQGKNIQYF. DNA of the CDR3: TGTGCCAGCAGGGAACGTCCGGGACAGGGGAAAAACATTCAGTACTTC.

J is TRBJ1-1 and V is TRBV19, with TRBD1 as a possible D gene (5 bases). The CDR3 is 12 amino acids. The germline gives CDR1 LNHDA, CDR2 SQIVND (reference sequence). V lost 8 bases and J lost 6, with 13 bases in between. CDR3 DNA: TGTGCCAGTCTTCAGGGTGGTCCTGAAGCTTTCTTT. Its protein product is CASLQGGPEAFF.

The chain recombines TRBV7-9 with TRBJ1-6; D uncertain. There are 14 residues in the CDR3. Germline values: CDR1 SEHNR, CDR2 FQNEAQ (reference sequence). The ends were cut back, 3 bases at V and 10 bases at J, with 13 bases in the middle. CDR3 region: CASSFNLLESPLHF. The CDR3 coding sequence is TGTGCCAGCAGCTTTAACCTTCTAGAGTCACCCCTCCACTTT.

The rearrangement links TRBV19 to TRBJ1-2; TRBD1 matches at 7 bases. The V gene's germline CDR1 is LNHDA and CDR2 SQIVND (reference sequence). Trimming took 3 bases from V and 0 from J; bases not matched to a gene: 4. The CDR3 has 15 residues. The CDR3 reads CASSILQGTNYGYTF. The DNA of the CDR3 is TGTGCCAGTAGTATCTTACAGGGGACTAACTATGGCTACACCTTC.